Listed below are T cell receptor beta chains from one sample, sequenced in a study of control samples from healthy donors and cancer patients. The data were produced by immunoSEQ multiplex PCR, yet TCRdb's version contains in-frame clones alone and is incomplete. The sample lists about 69,000 clones, more than 75% seen once, with approximately 2.9% in the top ten. The sequenced material came from PBMCs. The receptors shown here come from a woman aged 50 to 65 with lung cancer. Both conserved end residues are part of each CDR3. The D gene is left open where the match is weak. Clone size is shown for a subset of rows, as once, few, many or a class of expanded clone.

size	V	D	J	CDR3	DNA
-	TRBV5-5	-	TRBJ1-3	CASSSLTAIFGNTIYF	TGTGCCAGCAGCTCGCTGACAGCAATCTTCGGAAACACCATATATTTT
-	TRBV2	-	TRBJ2-7	CASSGAPGIYEQYF	TGTGCCAGCAGTGGCGCCCCAGGGATCTACGAGCAGTACTTC
-	TRBV4-1	-	TRBJ1-3	CASSQERISGNTIYF	TGCGCCAGCAGCCAAGAGCGGATCTCTGGAAACACCATATATTTT
-	TRBV5-5	-	TRBJ2-3	CASSLDPWADTQYF	TGTGCCAGCAGTTTGGACCCGTGGGCGGATACGCAGTATTTT
-	TRBV10-3	-	TRBJ1-1	CAIHRLKAEAFF	TGTGCCATCCACAGGCTAAAGGCTGAAGCTTTCTTT
-	TRBV7-9	-	TRBJ1-1	CASSLVAGANTEAFF	TGTGCCAGCAGCTTAGTTGCAGGGGCGAACACTGAAGCTTTCTTT
-	TRBV7-6	TRBD2	TRBJ2-1	CASSLGASGGVYNEQFF	TGTGCCAGCAGCTTAGGGGCTAGCGGGGGGGTCTACAATGAGCAGTTCTTC
-	TRBV10-3	TRBD1	TRBJ1-5	CAIRDSNRGNQPQHF	TGTGCCATCAGAGATAGTAACAGGGGGAATCAGCCCCAGCATTTT
-	TRBV2	-	TRBJ2-7	CASSPRTELSYEQYF	TGTGCCAGCAGTCCCAGGACAGAGTTGTCCTACGAGCAGTACTTC
-	TRBV30	-	TRBJ2-2	CAWTTAGELFF	TGTGCCTGGACGACAGCCGGGGAGCTGTTTTTT
-	TRBV14	-	TRBJ2-5	CASSQTPGETQYF	TGTGCCAGCAGCCAGACGCCCGGGGAGACCCAGTACTTC
-	TRBV7-2	-	TRBJ1-2	CASSYGQGSIDGYTF	TGTGCCAGCAGCTATGGACAAGGTTCTATTGATGGCTACACCTTC
once	TRBV18	-	TRBJ2-7	CASSLQGRNEQYF	TGTGCCAGCTCACTACAGGGACGGAACGAGCAGTACTTC
-	TRBV7-9	TRBD1	TRBJ1-2	CASSLGAGQANYGYTF	TGTGCCAGCAGCTTAGGGGCGGGACAGGCTAACTATGGCTACACCTTC
-	TRBV28	-	TRBJ1-1	CASSLRAGVGNTEAFF	TGTGCCAGCAGTCTCCGTGCGGGAGTAGGGAACACTGAAGCTTTCTTT
-	TRBV7-2	-	TRBJ1-4	CASSLEGGFNEKLFF	TGTGCCAGCAGCTTAGAGGGGGGATTCAATGAAAAACTGTTTTTT
-	TRBV6-6	-	TRBJ1-5	CASSYSVGDGNQPQHF	TGTGCCAGCAGTTACTCGGTTGGGGACGGCAATCAGCCCCAGCATTTT
-	TRBV11-3	-	TRBJ1-1	CASSLGGMNTEAFF	TGTGCCAGCAGCTTAGGAGGGATGAACACTGAAGCTTTCTTT
-	TRBV14	-	TRBJ1-3	CASSQDLGTAIYF	TGTGCCAGCAGCCAAGATCTGGGTACGGCCATATATTTT
few	TRBV9	-	TRBJ1-3	CASSLTFSGNTIYF	TGTGCCAGCAGCTTAACCTTCTCTGGAAACACCATATATTTT
-	TRBV5-4	TRBD1	TRBJ1-1	CASSPGGASVVNTEAFF	TGTGCCAGCAGCCCAGGGGGGGCCTCTGTGGTTAACACTGAAGCTTTCTTT